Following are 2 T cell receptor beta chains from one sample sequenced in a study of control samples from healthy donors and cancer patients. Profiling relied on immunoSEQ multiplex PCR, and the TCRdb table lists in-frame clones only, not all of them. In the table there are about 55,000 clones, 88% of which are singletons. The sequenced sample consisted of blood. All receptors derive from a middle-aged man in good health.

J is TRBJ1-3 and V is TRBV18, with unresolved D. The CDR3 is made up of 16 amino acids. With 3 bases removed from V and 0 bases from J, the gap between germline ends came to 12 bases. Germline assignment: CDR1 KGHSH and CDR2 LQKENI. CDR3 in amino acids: CASSPPVLTSGNTIYF. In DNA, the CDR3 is TGTGCCAGCTCACCGCCAGTACTCACCTCTGGAAACACCATATATTTT.

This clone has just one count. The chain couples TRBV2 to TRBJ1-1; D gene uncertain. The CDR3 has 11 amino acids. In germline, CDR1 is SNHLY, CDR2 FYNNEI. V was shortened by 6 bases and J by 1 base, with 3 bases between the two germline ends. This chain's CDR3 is CASRANTEAFF. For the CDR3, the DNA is TGTGCCAGCAGAGCGAACACTGAAGCTTTCTTT.